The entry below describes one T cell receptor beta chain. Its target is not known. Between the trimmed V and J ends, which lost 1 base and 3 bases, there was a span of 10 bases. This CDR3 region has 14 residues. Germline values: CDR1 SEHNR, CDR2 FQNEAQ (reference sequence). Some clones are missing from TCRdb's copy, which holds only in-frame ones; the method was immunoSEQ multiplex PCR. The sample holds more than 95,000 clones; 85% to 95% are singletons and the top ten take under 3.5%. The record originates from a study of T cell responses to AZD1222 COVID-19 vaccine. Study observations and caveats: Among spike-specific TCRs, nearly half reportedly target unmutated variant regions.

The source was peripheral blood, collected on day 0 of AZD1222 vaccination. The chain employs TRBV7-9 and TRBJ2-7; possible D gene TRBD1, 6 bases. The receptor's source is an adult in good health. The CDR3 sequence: CASSLVEGDYEQYF. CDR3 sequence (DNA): TGTGCCAGCAGCTTAGTTGAGGGGGACTACGAGCAGTACTTC.